This entry is about one T cell receptor (beta chain). Germline assignment: CDR1 SGHAT and CDR2 FQNNGV. V lost 6 bases and J lost 5; bases outside the gene matches: 9. CDR3 size: 15 residues. This entry is derived from a study of blood T cell repertoires in COVID-19. Study summary: COVID-19 samples from acute and convalescent phases originated in the United States, Italy and Spain. In each case, the material was cDNA or gDNA derived from T cells, B-cell-depleted T cells, or PBMCs.

In the original analysis: Amplification with reference gene primers provided the estimates of nucleated cell counts. Here immunoSEQ multiplex PCR was the method, and the copy in TCRdb shows in-frame clones only, minus some. Clone size and the V and J calls come from that table; the DNA yielded D and trimming. Of fewer than 140,000 clones listed, 71% were seen once; the top ten hold 0.75% to 1%. The sample consisted of peripheral blood. The chain couples TRBV11-2 to TRBJ2-2; the match to TRBD2 covers 7 bases. This clonotype was obtained from a human donor with acute or convalescent COVID-19. The donor label of this sample is uncertain. In nucleotides, the CDR3 is TGTGCCAGCAGACCTCCGGGGGGTAGAACCGGGGAGCTGTTTTTT. Its translation is CASRPPGGRTGELFF.